A single sample is the source of the 31 T cell receptor beta chains below, sequenced in a study of T cell repertoires in cytomegalovirus infection. For these TCRs, the target antigens are not known. TCRdb passed the reads through MiXCR, listing each CDR3 protein once. The sample carries 150,000 or so distinct CDR3 sequences, less than 25% recorded once. The sequencing here drew on CD8+ T cells from cultured PBMCs, taken from culture after CMV antigen stimulation. The receptors were sampled from a human donor in good health (CMV status not recorded). Some clones in this sample may be carry-over from other donors' samples.

DNA of the CDR3: TGTGCCAGCAGCAACGGACGGAATAGCAATCAGCCCCAGCATTTT. It translates to CASSNGRNSNQPQHF. This sequence joins TRBV7-6 and TRBJ1-5; D is undetermined. V shed 5 bases and J shed 0 bases, with 11 bases lying between them. The germline V gene has CDR1 SGHVS and CDR2 FNYEAQ. This CDR3 region has 15 residues. Full variable domain (rest looked up from reference TRBV7-6 and TRBJ1-5): GAGVSQSPRYKVTKRGQDVALRCDPISGHVSLYWYRQALGQGPEFLTYFNYEAQQDKSGLPNDRFSAERPEGSISTLTIQRTEQRDSAMYRCASSNGRNSNQPQHFGDGTRLSIL.

This clonotype occurred a few times. The rearrangement links TRBV7-2 to TRBJ2-3; 10 nucleotides align to TRBD1. V was clipped by 0 bases and J by 3 bases; unmatched bases: 3. The CDR3 is 16 amino acids. Per the germline V gene, CDR1 is SGHTA and CDR2 is FQGNSA. The CDR3 reads CASSLADRGRTDTQYF. The CDR3, as DNA: TGTGCCAGCAGCTTAGCCGACAGGGGGCGTACAGATACGCAGTATTTT.

This clonotype was counted a few times. This CDR3 reads CASSLQAEAFF. The CDR3 bases are TGCGCCAGCAGCCTTCAGGCTGAAGCTTTCTTT. The chain combines TRBV5-1 with TRBJ1-1; D gene uncertain. V lost 4 bases to trimming and J lost 6 bases, with 7 bases between them. The CDR3 has 11 amino acids. In germline, CDR1 is SGHRS, CDR2 YFSETQ.

The table lists this clonotype with a few counts. V usage is TRBV7-2 and J usage is TRBJ2-7; TRBD2 might be the D (5 bases). Germline loops: CDR1 SGHTA, CDR2 FQGNSA. The CDR3 has 17 amino acids. Trimming shortened V by 5 bases and J by 0 bases, and 20 bases separated the two germline ends. CDR3 bases: TGTGCCAGCAGCGAGAGACGACGGGGAAAGACCTCCTACGAGCAGTACTTC. Translation: CASSERRRGKTSYEQYF.

This clonotype was counted only a few times. The CDR3 reads CASSELGQGHYNEQFF. The CDR3 coding sequence is TGTGCCAGCAGTGAGTTGGGACAGGGCCACTACAATGAGCAGTTCTTC. The chain joins TRBV6-1 to TRBJ2-1; TRBD1 matches 9 bases. Unmatched junction bases numbered 6, after V lost 3 bases and J lost 3 bases. CDR3 length: 16 residues. Germline V gives CDR1 MNHNS, CDR2 SASEGT.

This clonotype turned up a few times. The chain has TRBV7-8 and TRBJ1-1; D unclear. Germline CDR1 and CDR2: SGHVS and FQNEAQ. The CDR3 is made up of 13 amino acids. Trimming took off 0 bases at V and 7 bases at J, with 9 bases between the two ends. In DNA form, the CDR3 reads TGTGCCAGCAGCTTAGCTTATCGGTATGAAGCTTTCTTT. As protein: CASSLAYRYEAFF.

The genes are TRBV12-3 or TRBV12-4 and TRBJ2-5; tentatively, D is TRBD1 (6 bases). V was pared by 7 bases and J by 0 bases, with 12 bases between. This CDR3 is 14 amino acids long. In nucleotides, the CDR3 is TGTGCCAGCATTAAGACAGGCTACCAAGAGACCCAGTACTTC. This sequence encodes CASIKTGYQETQYF.

The chain couples TRBV20-1 to TRBJ2-3; D is undetermined. Germline assignment: CDR1 DFQATT and CDR2 SNEGSKA (reference sequence). The length of the CDR3 is 14 residues. Trimming pared 6 bases from V and 2 bases from J, leaving 15 bases between. The CDR3 DNA is TGCAGTGCGGCATCCCGTTTTAACACAGATACGCAGTATTTT. As protein: CSAASRFNTDTQYF.

The chain links TRBV27 to TRBJ1-6; 7 bases match TRBD1. The J segment lost 7 bases and the V segment lost 5 bases, leaving 8 bases of the junction unmatched. CDR1 is MNHEY and CDR2 is SMNVEV in the germline V gene (reference sequence). The CDR3 length is 15 residues. This CDR3 reads CASSPSGTVNSPLHF. The CDR3 nucleotides are TGTGCCAGCAGTCCATCCGGGACAGTCAATTCACCCCTCCACTTT.

V gene TRBV7-8 combines with J gene TRBJ1-1; possible D gene TRBD1, 5 bases. The CDR3 is 13 amino acids. Between the trimmed V and J ends, which lost 3 bases and 6 bases, there was a span of 11 bases. CDR1 SGHVS and CDR2 FQNEAQ come from the germline V gene. In DNA, the CDR3 is TGTGCCAGCAGCTTTTACGGGGCGGCTGAAGCTTTCTTT. Amino acids: CASSFYGAAEAFF.

This clonotype was recorded a few times. The chain carries TRBV7-2 and TRBJ2-7, with D unclear. The V end was cut by 6 bases, the J end by 8 bases, with 14 bases between. The germline V gene encodes CDR1 SGHTA and CDR2 FQGNSA. CDR3 length: 12 amino acids. The CDR3 loop reads CASRSLGQKQYF. The CDR3 DNA follows: TGTGCCAGCAGGTCACTCGGTCAAAAGCAGTACTTC. The whole variable domain, filled in from reference TRBV7-2 and TRBJ2-7, reads GAGVSQSPSNKVTEKGKDVELRCDPISGHTALYWYRQSLGQGLEFLIYFQGNSAPDKSGLPSDRFSAERTGGSVSTLTIQRTQQEDSAVYLCASRSLGQKQYFGPGTRLTVT.

In this sample, this clonotype turned up a few times. This rearrangement joins TRBV7-9 to TRBJ2-3; D is uncertain. V lost 6 bases and J 5 bases, leaving 6 bases between the germline ends. This CDR3 spans 11 amino acids. Looked up from germline, CDR1 is SEHNR and CDR2 is FQNEAQ (reference sequence). The CDR3 DNA sequence: TGTGCCAGCAGTCAAGGAGATACGCAGTATTTT. It is translated as CASSQGDTQYF.

The chain has TRBV27 and TRBJ1-6; no clear D. The CDR3 totals 15 residues. Germline CDR1 and CDR2: MNHEY and SMNVEV (reference sequence). The V and J ends lost 1 base and 4 bases respectively, with 8 bases between them. The CDR3: CASSLYHKYNSPLHF. The CDR3 coding sequence is TGTGCCAGCAGTTTATACCACAAATATAATTCACCCCTCCACTTT.

This clonotype has only a few counts. The chain employs TRBV27 and TRBJ2-1; 11 bases map to TRBD2. This CDR3 has 15 residues. The V gene end was trimmed by 5 bases and the J gene end by 4 bases; junction bases not matched to a gene: 4. Germline V gene data show CDR1 as MNHEY and CDR2 as SMNVEV (reference sequence). CDR3 DNA: TGTGCCAGCAGTCCTGGGACTAGCGGATACAATGAGCAGTTCTTC. Amino acids: CASSPGTSGYNEQFF.

This rearrangement joins TRBV6-1 to TRBJ1-3; D unclear. CDR1 MNHNS and CDR2 SASEGT come from the germline V gene. The CDR3 totals 15 residues. Trimming took 5 bases from V and 0 from J, leaving 11 bases between them. The CDR3 DNA sequence: TGTGCCAGCAGTCCAAACGGGTTCTCTGGAAACACCATATATTTT. It codes for CASSPNGFSGNTIYF.

This clonotype has more than one count but fewer than ten. The chain carries TRBV7-9 and TRBJ2-1, with TRBD2 matching over 12 bases. Germline V CDR1 and CDR2: SEHNR, FQNEAQ (reference sequence). V trimming: 7 bases; J trimming: 7 bases; junction bases outside the gene matches: 11. CDR3 length: 16 amino acids. The CDR3 DNA sequence: TGTGCCAGCATCCTAGCGGGGGGGGAACTACGAAATGAGCAGTTCTTC. The encoded protein is CASILAGGELRNEQFF.

This chain links TRBV7-9 with TRBJ2-1; 9 bases map to TRBD1. In germline, CDR1 is SEHNR, CDR2 FQNEAQ (reference sequence). The J segment lost 2 bases and the V segment lost 4 bases, leaving 6 bases of the junction unmatched. The CDR3 contains 16 residues. The CDR3 reads CASSSGTGRTYNEQFF. The CDR3 nucleotides are TGTGCCAGCAGCTCTGGGACAGGGAGGACCTACAATGAGCAGTTCTTC.

This clonotype was counted only a few times. CDR3 in amino acids: CASSDIRGNEAFF. The CDR3, as DNA: TGCGCCAGCAGCGACATCCGGGGGAACGAAGCTTTCTTT. The V call is TRBV5-1, the J call TRBJ1-1; D may be TRBD1 (5 bases). Between the trimmed V and J ends, which lost 4 bases and 8 bases, there was a span of 15 bases. Per the germline V gene, CDR1 is SGHRS and CDR2 is YFSETQ. The CDR3 is 13 amino acids.

This clonotype was found a few times. This chain joins TRBV7-8 and TRBJ2-7; D is undetermined. This CDR3 region has 15 residues. In germline, CDR1 is SGHVS, CDR2 FQNEAQ. Trimming removed 1 base at V and 0 bases at J, with 10 bases between. The CDR3 DNA reads TGTGCCAGCAGCTTAGGACTTGGTATCTCCTACGAGCAGTACTTC. Its translation: CASSLGLGISYEQYF.

In its sample, this clonotype was seen a few times. The gene calls are TRBV5-1 and TRBJ1-1, with D uncertain. Germline V gives CDR1 SGHRS, CDR2 YFSETQ. With 0 bases removed from V and 4 bases from J, the gap between germline ends came to 10 bases. This CDR3 region has 14 residues. The CDR3 loop reads CASSLGPEGTEAFF. CDR3 bases: TGCGCCAGCAGCTTGGGGCCGGAGGGCACTGAAGCTTTCTTT.

V and J are TRBV12-3 or TRBV12-4 and TRBJ2-4; no reliable D call. V was trimmed by 3 bases and J by 8 bases, leaving 5 bases between them. The CDR3 runs 11 residues. Here the CDR3 DNA reads TGTGCCAGCAGTTTTTCCGACATTCAGTACTTC. Translation: CASSFSDIQYF.

The chain employs TRBV4-2 and TRBJ2-3, with 14 bases identical to TRBD2. Germline V gene lookup returns CDR1 LGHNA and CDR2 YNFKEQ. The CDR3 contains 17 residues. V lost 1 base to trimming and J lost 5 bases; unmatched junction nucleotides: 5. CDR3 nucleotides: TGTGCCAGCAGCCAAGTGACTAGCGGGGGGGCCAGAGATACGCAGTATTTT. Protein: CASSQVTSGGARDTQYF.

V and J are TRBV2 and TRBJ2-1, with D unresolved. The CDR3 is 11 amino acids. The V gene lost 8 bases and the J gene lost 6 bases, with 8 bases spanning the gap. The V gene's germline CDR1 is SNHLY and CDR2 FYNNEI. The CDR3 region is CASYRLNEQFF. Written as DNA, the CDR3 is TGTGCCAGCTACCGCCTCAATGAGCAGTTCTTC.

This rearrangement joins TRBV7-6 to TRBJ2-1, with a possible D match to TRBD2 (7 bases). V lost 0 bases to trimming and J lost 10 bases, with 13 bases between them. Germline CDR1 SGHVS, CDR2 FNYEAQ. The CDR3 is made up of 14 amino acids. CDR3 nucleotide sequence: TGTGCCAGCAGCTTAGCGGGGGGGGCCGGGGAGCAGTTCTTC. It codes for CASSLAGGAGEQFF.

The CDR3 sequence is CASSPVHTGGRTEAFF. The CDR3 bases are TGTGCCAGCAGCCCAGTCCATACAGGGGGCAGGACTGAAGCTTTCTTT. V is TRBV7-8 and J is TRBJ1-1, with 9 bases aligning to TRBD1. The CDR3 length is 16 residues. Trimming removed 5 bases from V and 5 bases from J; junction bases left unmatched: 12. The germline gives CDR1 SGHVS, CDR2 FQNEAQ.

This clonotype occurred a few times. The J gene is TRBJ2-7, the V gene TRBV7-8; D may be TRBD1 or TRBD2 (5 bases each). Germline-derived CDR1 and CDR2 are SGHVS and FQNEAQ. The germline V and J ends were trimmed by 5 bases and 3 bases, with 17 bases remaining between them. This CDR3 has 15 residues. The CDR3 reads CASSTTGTIDYEQYF. The CDR3 nucleotides read TGTGCCAGCAGCACAACCGGGACGATAGACTACGAGCAGTACTTC.

A few counts support this clonotype. The genes are TRBV12-5 and TRBJ1-1; tentatively, D is TRBD1 (6 bases). The V gene lost 6 bases and the J gene lost 7 bases, with 18 bases spanning the gap. Germline loops: CDR1 LGHNT, CDR2 FRNRAP. The CDR3 contains 14 residues. As DNA, the CDR3 is TGTGCTAGTGGGGAGGACAGTGGCTGGGGTGAAGCTTTCTTT. It specifies CASGEDSGWGEAFF. Together with reference TRBV12-5 and TRBJ1-1, the CDR3 gives the full variable domain: DARVTQTPRHKVTEMGQEVTMRCQPILGHNTVFWYRQTMMQGLELLAYFRNRAPLDDSGMPKDRFSAEMPDATLATLKIQPSEPRDSAVYFCASGEDSGWGEAFFGQGTRLTVV.

V and J are TRBV7-9 and TRBJ2-7; D might be TRBD2 (5 bases). Germline V gene sequence: CDR1 SEHNR, CDR2 FQNEAQ (reference sequence). Trimming left V 3 bases short and J 3 bases short, with 15 bases between. The CDR3 sequence is 15 residues long. The CDR3 DNA reads TGTGCCAGCAGCTTGCTAAACGGGGTAGGCTACGAGCAGTACTTC. Translation gives CASSLLNGVGYEQYF.

This clonotype occurred a few times. This chain uses TRBV20-1 with TRBJ2-7; 8 bases are a match to TRBD1. Germline-derived CDR1 and CDR2 are DFQATT and SNEGSKA (reference sequence). The CDR3 extends over 15 amino acids. The V segment lost 5 bases and the J segment 2 bases; nucleotides outside the gene matches: 11. The CDR3 coding sequence is TGCAGTGCTTATGGACAGGGAGAATCAACCTACGAGCAGTACTTC. Its translation: CSAYGQGESTYEQYF.

This clonotype has more than one count but fewer than ten. The chain recombines TRBV7-6 with TRBJ1-2; the match to TRBD1 covers 9 bases. Germline V CDR1 and CDR2: SGHVS, FNYEAQ. J gave up 3 bases and V 5 bases, and 16 bases lay outside the gene matches. This CDR3 is built from 18 residues. The CDR3 bases are TGTGCCAGCAGCACTTACTTGACGGGGACAGGGAGCGACTATGGCTACACCTTC. As protein: CASSTYLTGTGSDYGYTF.

The gene calls are TRBV7-9 and TRBJ2-7, with unresolved D. V shed 5 bases and J shed 1 base, with 12 bases lying between them. Germline values: CDR1 SEHNR, CDR2 FQNEAQ (reference sequence). The CDR3 contains 14 residues. The CDR3 nucleotides are TGTGCCAGCAGCCCACCGGGTGGGTCCTACGAGCAGTACTTC. Its translation: CASSPPGGSYEQYF.